The 7 T cell receptor beta chains reported below all come from one sample, sequenced in a study of shared clonotypes between healthy human individuals. The repertoire was sequenced with immunoSEQ multiplex PCR; TCRdb's copy has only in-frame clones and lacks some. The data hold some 2 million clones, with roughly 96% observed a single time. Sequencing input: naive CD4+ T cells sorted from blood. Regarding subset: CD45RA+ positively selected. The receptors were gathered from a man between 18 and 29 years old in good health.

The V call is TRBV28, the J call TRBJ1-2; D is undetermined. V gave up 6 bases and J gave up 4 bases, with 9 bases separating them. The CDR3 spans 12 residues. CDR1 and CDR2 (germline): MDHEN, SYDVKM. The CDR3 here is CASRDRFYGYTF. The CDR3 region has the DNA TGTGCCAGCAGGGACCGCTTCTATGGCTACACCTTC.

The chain joins TRBV5-6 to TRBJ2-3, with 8 bases lining up with TRBD1. This CDR3 comprises 15 residues. V shed 2 bases and J 4 bases; nucleotides not matched to a gene: 6. CDR1 is SGHDT, CDR2 YYEEEE, per germline. CDR3 nucleotides: TGTGCCAGCAGCTTCGGGCAGGGGGCCGCAGATACGCAGTATTTT. It encodes CASSFGQGAADTQYF.

The V and J genes are TRBV11-2 and TRBJ1-1; D gene unclear. The germline V gene has CDR1 SGHAT and CDR2 FQNNGV. V lost 5 bases to trimming and J lost 2 bases, with 6 bases between them. The CDR3 has 12 amino acids. Written as DNA, the CDR3 is TGTGCCAGCAGCCCAAAAAACACTGAAGCTTTCTTT. This gives the protein CASSPKNTEAFF. Combining the CDR3 with reference TRBV11-2 and TRBJ1-1 gives the whole variable domain EAGVAQSPRYKIIEKRQSVAFWCNPISGHATLYWYQQILGQGPKLLIQFQNNGVVDDSQLPKDRFSAERLKGVDSTLKIQPAKLEDSAVYLCASSPKNTEAFFGQGTRLTVV.

CDR3 sequence: CASSLRRGLDTQYF. The CDR3 DNA follows: TGCGCCAGCAGCTTGCGCAGGGGATTAGATACGCAGTATTTT. This chain uses TRBV5-1 with TRBJ2-3; D possibly corresponds to TRBD1 (6 bases). This CDR3 is 14 amino acids long. The V and J ends lost 1 base and 5 bases respectively, with 11 bases between them. The germline V gene encodes CDR1 SGHRS and CDR2 YFSETQ.

The chain combines TRBV6-1 with TRBJ2-3, with D unresolved. The germline CDR1 and CDR2 sequences are MNHNS and SASEGT. The CDR3 consists of 12 residues. V was shortened by 4 bases and J by 6 bases, with 8 bases between the two germline ends. CDR3 in DNA: TGTGCCAGCAGTGCCGACTTCGATACGCAGTATTTT. It yields the protein CASSADFDTQYF.

This chain uses TRBV29-1 with TRBJ2-1; D possibly uses TRBD1 or TRBD2 (5 bases each). The V gene's germline CDR1 is SQVTM and CDR2 ANQGSEA. The CDR3 spans 12 residues. The V end was cut by 6 bases, the J end by 9 bases, with 15 bases between. The CDR3 region has the DNA TGCAGCGTCCAAGTGGGGGTCAGTGAGCAGTTCTTC. This sequence encodes CSVQVGVSEQFF.

The DNA of the CDR3 is TGTGCCAGCAGTGTGGGACGGTGGGAGACCCAGTACTTC. As protein: CASSVGRWETQYF. The chain joins TRBV6-1 to TRBJ2-5; either TRBD1 or TRBD2 may fit D (5 bases each). The CDR3 is 13 amino acids. Germline CDR1 MNHNS, CDR2 SASEGT. V gave up 4 bases and J gave up 5 bases, with 11 bases separating them.